Listed below are T cell receptor beta chains from one sample, sequenced in a study of T-cell memory formation after mild COVID-19. TCRdb itself ran the 5' RACE reads through MiXCR, one entry per CDR3 protein. The sample shows about 430,000 distinct CDR3 sequences, around 24% of them seen only once. The sample consisted of PBMCs or a T cell subset sorted from them (not recorded which). The receptors derive from an adult woman who had mild COVID-19 (a few samples of this study predate the infection). Cell type and time point are not known. CDR3s include the opening cysteine and the closing phenylalanine or tryptophan. A D gene is named only where the DNA matches it firmly. A row's size may be missing; if present it is once, few, many or a size class.

D	size	V	J	DNA	CDR3
NA	NA	TRBV12-3/TRBV12-4	TRBJ2-5	TGTGCCAGCAGTACTCAACCAGGGAGAGGGTATGAAGAGACCCAGTACTTC	CASSTQPGRGYEETQYF
TRBD2	NA	TRBV7-2	TRBJ2-7	TGTGCCAGCAGCTTGGGACTAGCGGGGGGTGTAGAGCAGTACTTC	CASSLGLAGGVEQYF
NA	NA	TRBV15	TRBJ2-2	TGTGCCACCACTCCCCTGGGGGGGCGGGCGGACACCGGGGAGCTGTTTTTT	CATTPLGGRADTGELFF
TRBD1	NA	TRBV6-1	TRBJ2-5	TGTGCCAGCAGAGGGACAGGGGTAGGCCAAGAGACCCAGTACTTC	CASRGTGVGQETQYF
TRBD1	NA	TRBV5-4	TRBJ1-2	TGTGCCAGCAGCACACAACAGGGGGCCTATGGCTACACCTTC	CASSTQQGAYGYTF
TRBD2	NA	TRBV3-1	TRBJ2-3	TGTGCCAGCAAGGGGGGACTAGGAGATACGCAGTATTTT	CASKGGLGDTQYF
NA	few	TRBV7-9	TRBJ1-1	TGTGCCAGCAGCTATCAAGGGAACACTGAAGCTTTCTTT	CASSYQGNTEAFF
NA	few	TRBV19	TRBJ1-2	TGTGCCAGTAGTCCCCGGGGAACCGGTGACTATGGCTACACCTTC	CASSPRGTGDYGYTF
NA	NA	TRBV12-3/TRBV12-4	TRBJ2-7	TGTGCCAGCAGTTTAGCGGCCCAGTCCTACGAGCAGTACTTC	CASSLAAQSYEQYF
NA	few	TRBV9	TRBJ1-1	TGTGCCAGCAGCCCCCACGGGAAAAATACTGAAGCTTTCTTT	CASSPHGKNTEAFF
TRBD1	few	TRBV27	TRBJ2-1	TGTGCCAGCAGTAGTCCCGCAGGGGGCAGATACAATGAGCAGTTCTTC	CASSSPAGGRYNEQFF
NA	NA	TRBV12-5	TRBJ2-5	TGTGCTAGTGGTCCCCTGGGGGTTGGGGAGACCCAGTACTTC	CASGPLGVGETQYF
NA	once	TRBV25-1	TRBJ2-2	TGTGCCAGCAGCCGAGCGGGGAACACCGGGGAGCTGTTTTTT	CASSRAGNTGELFF
NA	NA	TRBV29-1	TRBJ1-1	TGCAGCGTTGAGGACAGAGATTACACTGAAGCTTTCTTT	CSVEDRDYTEAFF
NA	few	TRBV27	TRBJ1-6	TGTGCCAGCAGTCAAGGGGGACGCTTTGATTCACCCCTCCACTTT	CASSQGGRFDSPLHF
NA	many	TRBV11-3	TRBJ2-3	TGCGCCAGCAGCCGAGGCGCAGATACGCAGTATTTT	CASSRGADTQYF
NA	few	TRBV7-3	TRBJ2-1	TGTGCCAGCAGCTCGCGGACCCCTCATGAGCAGTTCTTC	CASSSRTPHEQFF
TRBD2	few	TRBV10-3	TRBJ2-3	TGTGCCATCAGTGATCCGAGCGGGGGCTCAGATACGCAGTATTTT	CAISDPSGGSDTQYF
TRBD2	few	TRBV20-1	TRBJ2-2	TGCAGTGCTAGGGGGACTAGCGGGAGTCGGACCGGGGAGCTGTTTTTT	CSARGTSGSRTGELFF
TRBD1	NA	TRBV11-3	TRBJ1-2	TGTGCCAGCAGCCGCGGACAGGTCCTAGGAGCTAACTATGGCTACACCTTC	CASSRGQVLGANYGYTF
NA	NA	TRBV5-6	TRBJ2-5	TGTGCCAGCAGCTTGTGGGCCTACAGGGATGGGGAGACCCAGTACTTC	CASSLWAYRDGETQYF
NA	many	TRBV7-9	TRBJ2-1	TGTGCCAGCAGCTTAAGCAGGGCCAATGAGCAGTTCTTC	CASSLSRANEQFF
NA	NA	TRBV12-3/TRBV12-4	TRBJ2-1	TGTGCCAGCAGTGACTGGAGTGCTCCGCCAGATGAGCAGTTCTTC	CASSDWSAPPDEQFF
NA	few	TRBV6-2/TRBV6-3	TRBJ1-1	TGTGCCAGCAGTTACCGGTGGCAGGCAAACACTGAAGCTTTCTTT	CASSYRWQANTEAFF
NA	NA	TRBV6-1	TRBJ2-5	TGTGCCAGCAGTGGTCTCCCGGGACCGATACAAGAGACCCAGTACTTC	CASSGLPGPIQETQYF
TRBD1	NA	TRBV7-9	TRBJ1-1	TGTGCCAGCAGTACGATGGGACAGGGGAGCACTGAAGCTTTCTTT	CASSTMGQGSTEAFF